These 2 T cell receptor beta chains were sequenced from one sample in a study of blood T cells in healthy people across ages. It was with a sample-barcoded 5' primer and a J-beta primer mix that a second PCR of about 6 to 11 cycles was run. TCRdb re-derived calls from the 5' RACE reads in MiXCR, one entry per CDR3 protein. This sample has roughly 2 million distinct CDR3 sequences, with around 50% found just once. Source material: blood. The receptors here all came from a woman between 40 and 50 years old in good health.

The V call is TRBV5-1, the J call TRBJ2-3; 7 positions match TRBD2. Looked up from germline, CDR1 is SGHRS and CDR2 is YFSETQ. V was pared by 4 bases and J by 2 bases, with 10 bases of the junction left unmatched. This CDR3 spans 16 amino acids. This CDR3 is CASSTDGTIDTDTQYF. The CDR3 coding sequence is TGCGCCAGCAGCACCGACGGGACTATCGACACAGATACGCAGTATTTT.

V usage is TRBV7-2 and J usage is TRBJ2-7; D not certain. Trimming left V 5 bases short and J 0 bases short, with 14 bases between. Germline CDR1 SGHTA, CDR2 FQGNSA. CDR3 length: 15 amino acids. CDR3 nucleotides: TGTGCCAGCAGCCCCACGGTGCCCAGCTCCTACGAGCAGTACTTC. Amino acids: CASSPTVPSSYEQYF.